The next 29 T cell receptor beta chains were all read from a single sample in a study of blood T cell repertoires in COVID-19. The table came from immunoSEQ multiplex PCR; TCRdb's copy has only in-frame clones and leaves some out. The sample holds about 34,000 clones; approximately 84% are singletons and the top ten take just over 3%. Sequencing used peripheral blood. These TCRs come from a man between 65 and 85 years old with COVID-19, enrolled during active disease.

This chain connects TRBV4-3 to TRBJ1-1; D call uncertain. CDR3 length: 14 amino acids. Germline-derived CDR1 and CDR2 are LGHNA and YSLEER. V was clipped by 0 bases and J by 4 bases, with 9 bases between them. The CDR3 bases are TGCGCCAGCAGCCAAGATATCCCGTCCACTGAAGCTTTCTTT. This encodes CASSQDIPSTEAFF.

This chain connects TRBV30 to TRBJ2-1; possible D gene TRBD2, 5 bases. The CDR3 totals 12 residues. CDR1 and CDR2 from the germline V gene are GTSNPN and SVGIG (reference sequence). The V end was cut by 6 bases, the J end by 3 bases, with 9 bases between. CDR3 region: CACPGSYNEQFF. The CDR3 DNA sequence: TGTGCCTGCCCGGGGAGCTACAATGAGCAGTTCTTC.

The CDR3 sequence: CATSDTRQGRGEQYF. The CDR3 DNA sequence: TGTGCCACCAGTGATACCCGACAGGGACGTGGCGAGCAGTACTTC. V and J are TRBV24-1 and TRBJ2-7, with 7 positions matching TRBD1. V trimming: 3 bases; J trimming: 6 bases; junction bases outside the gene matches: 10. The CDR3 runs 15 residues. The V gene's germline CDR1 is KGHDR and CDR2 SFDVKD.

The rearrangement joins TRBV4-2 to TRBJ1-4; 7 bases agree with TRBD1. V dropped 0 bases and J dropped 8; count of bases not matched to a gene: 6. Germline V gene sequence: CDR1 LGHNA, CDR2 YNFKEQ. The CDR3 spans 15 residues. CDR3 residues: CASSQEAGGVEKLFF. In nucleotides, the CDR3 is TGTGCCAGCAGCCAAGAAGCAGGGGGAGTGGAAAAACTGTTTTTT.

The rearrangement links TRBV9 to TRBJ1-4; D is ambiguous. The CDR3 contains 16 residues. V dropped 3 bases and J dropped 7 bases, with 19 bases sitting between them. Germline CDR1 is SGDLS and CDR2 is YYNGEE. The CDR3 sequence: CASSAPNTGGSEKLFF. The CDR3 DNA reads TGTGCCAGCAGCGCCCCAAACACGGGAGGAAGTGAAAAACTGTTTTTT.

The genes are TRBV6-5 and TRBJ2-7, with TRBD2 identical over 11 bases. The trim removed 4 bases at V and 4 bases at J, leaving 9 bases unmatched. Germline CDR1 MNHEY, CDR2 SVGAGI. The CDR3 runs to 16 residues. CDR3 DNA sequence: TGTGCCAGCAGTTTACTAGCGGGAGTCTCGGAATACGAGCAGTACTTC. Amino acids: CASSLLAGVSEYEQYF.

This clone was seen a handful of times. This rearrangement joins TRBV11-2 to TRBJ1-2; no clear D. Germline CDR1 and CDR2: SGHAT and FQNNGV. The CDR3 is made up of 12 amino acids. V gave up 1 base and J gave up 8 bases, with 8 bases separating them. CDR3 nucleotides: TGTGCCAGCAGCTTAGGCCGGGTCGGCTACACCTTC. Translation: CASSLGRVGYTF.

DNA of the CDR3: TGTGCCAGTGCTCTGCGGGAGCGGTCCGGGGAGCTGTTTTTT. Translated: CASALRERSGELFF. V gene TRBV19 combines with J gene TRBJ2-2, with 7 positions matching TRBD2. The length of the CDR3 is 14 residues. Germline V lookup: CDR1 LNHDA, CDR2 SQIVND (reference sequence). After removal of 8 bases from V and 6 bases from J, the junction contained 9 bases not matched to a gene.

The chain employs TRBV18 and TRBJ1-5; D is unclear. Germline lookup yields CDR1 KGHSH and CDR2 LQKENI. The CDR3 contains 12 residues. V was clipped by 6 bases and J by 1 base, with 4 bases between them. CDR3 loop: CASSESNQPQHF. The CDR3 DNA reads TGTGCCAGCTCTGAGAGCAATCAGCCCCAGCATTTT.

This chain links TRBV7-6 with TRBJ2-1, with TRBD2 matching over 10 bases. V lost 0 bases to trimming and J lost 9 bases; unmatched junction nucleotides: 8. This CDR3 contains 16 residues. Germline-derived CDR1 and CDR2 are SGHVS and FNYEAQ. The CDR3 DNA reads TGTGCCAGCAGCTTAGCGGTGCTAGCGGGAGCGACTGAGCAGTTCTTC. It specifies CASSLAVLAGATEQFF.

The chain employs TRBV25-1 and TRBJ1-1, with TRBD1 matching over 8 bases. The V and J ends lost 8 bases and 2 bases, in that order; junction bases with no gene match: 7. From germline, CDR1 is MGHDK and CDR2 SYGVNS. CDR3 length: 14 amino acids. The CDR3 DNA reads as TGTGCCAGCTCGAACAGGGGGTTTAACACTGAAGCTTTCTTT. Protein sequence: CASSNRGFNTEAFF.

The chain has TRBV10-3 and TRBJ2-7; possible D gene TRBD2, 6 bases. The CDR3 has 11 residues. The germline V gene has CDR1 ENHRY and CDR2 SYGVKD. V dropped 3 bases and J dropped 9 bases, with 9 bases sitting between them. The chain's CDR3 is CAISEREAQYF. The CDR3, as DNA: TGTGCCATCAGTGAAAGGGAGGCGCAGTACTTC.

A few counts support this clone. The chain is built from TRBV28 and TRBJ1-1; no reliable D call. Trimming cost V 5 bases and J 7 bases, with 8 bases left between them. CDR1 and CDR2 (germline): MDHEN, SYDVKM. This CDR3 spans 11 amino acids. The CDR3 sequence is CASSGGIEAFF. CDR3 bases: TGTGCCAGCAGTGGCGGGATTGAAGCTTTCTTT.

The CDR3 DNA sequence: TGTGCTAGTGGTCAAGACAGACACACAGATACGCAGTATTTT. Amino acid sequence: CASGQDRHTDTQYF. The chain has TRBV12-5 and TRBJ2-3; TRBD1 is a possible D gene (5 bases). Per germline, CDR1 LGHNT and CDR2 FRNRAP. Trimming shortened V by 5 bases and J by 2 bases, and 11 bases separated the two germline ends. The CDR3 extends over 14 amino acids.

This clone was recorded a few times. The chain combines TRBV6-5 with TRBJ2-5; 12 bases line up with TRBD1. Germline V gene lookup returns CDR1 MNHEY and CDR2 SVGAGI. V dropped 7 bases and J dropped 5; count of bases not matched to a gene: 5. The CDR3 runs to 14 residues. This chain's CDR3 is CASKGTGGAETQYF. The CDR3 DNA sequence: TGTGCCAGCAAAGGGACAGGGGGCGCGGAGACCCAGTACTTC.

The V gene is TRBV2, the J gene TRBJ2-7; possible D gene TRBD1, 5 bases. V was shortened by 7 bases and J by 7 bases, with 20 bases between the two germline ends. The CDR3 is 14 residues long. CDR1 is SNHLY, CDR2 FYNNEI, per germline. For the CDR3, the DNA is TGTGCCAGCACCCCAGAGCAGGGCCCACTTGAGCAGTACTTC. The encoded protein is CASTPEQGPLEQYF.

The J gene is TRBJ2-2, the V gene TRBV4-1; 8 bases match TRBD1. The CDR3 is made up of 15 amino acids. Germline V lookup: CDR1 MGHRA, CDR2 YSYEKL. V lost 4 bases and J lost 0; bases outside the gene matches: 1. This CDR3 is CASSLGQANTGELFF. Here the CDR3 DNA reads TGCGCCAGCAGCCTGGGACAGGCGAACACCGGGGAGCTGTTTTTT.

The chain couples TRBV20-1 to TRBJ2-3, with a possible D match to TRBD2 (6 bases). The CDR3 totals 15 residues. The V and J ends lost 3 bases and 0 bases respectively, with 13 bases between them. Germline V gene lookup returns CDR1 DFQATT and CDR2 SNEGSKA (reference sequence). CDR3 sequence: CSASSGSASTDTQYF. As DNA, the CDR3 is TGCAGTGCTAGTAGCGGATCCGCTAGCACAGATACGCAGTATTTT.

The chain employs TRBV14 and TRBJ1-2, with D maybe TRBD1 (5 bases). Germline loops: CDR1 SGHDN, CDR2 FVKESK. CDR3 length: 17 amino acids. The V gene lost 4 bases and the J gene lost 1 base, with 19 bases spanning the gap. As DNA, the CDR3 is TGTGCCAGCAGCCCCCCCACTGGACAAAGGCTTAACTATGGCTACACCTTC. Residues: CASSPPTGQRLNYGYTF.

The table lists this clone with a few counts. V and J are TRBV3-1 (or the pseudogene TRBV3-2) and TRBJ2-1; no clear D. Germline loops: CDR1 LGHDT, CDR2 YNNKEL (reference sequence). V lost 2 bases and J lost 7, with 12 bases in between. The CDR3 loop spans 14 amino acids. The DNA of the CDR3 is TGTGCCAGCAGCCAACTGGCCGTCTGGAATGAGCAGTTCTTC. Residues: CASSQLAVWNEQFF.

The chain joins TRBV29-1 to TRBJ1-1; 7 bases are shared with TRBD1. This CDR3 spans 14 amino acids. The J segment lost 4 bases and the V segment lost 0 bases, leaving 5 bases of the junction unmatched. The germline gives CDR1 SQVTM, CDR2 ANQGSEA. CDR3 sequence reads: CSVEEDYRGTEAFF. CDR3 in DNA: TGCAGCGTTGAAGAAGACTACAGGGGCACTGAAGCTTTCTTT. The full variable domain, with the rest looked up from reference TRBV29-1 and TRBJ1-1, is SAVISQKPSRDICQRGTSLTIQCQVDSQVTMMFWYRQQPGQSLTLIATANQGSEATYESGFVIDKFPISRPNLTFSTLTVSNMSPEDSSIYLCSVEEDYRGTEAFFGQGTRLTVV.

The chain combines TRBV28 with TRBJ2-7; maybe TRBD2 (5 bases). The germline CDR1 and CDR2 sequences are MDHEN and SYDVKM. This CDR3 is 11 amino acids long. The V end lost 5 bases, the J end lost 9 bases, and 11 bases lay between the germline ends. The CDR3 loop reads CASSSWERQYF. The CDR3 DNA reads as TGTGCCAGCAGTAGTTGGGAGCGGCAGTACTTC. The whole variable domain, filled in from reference TRBV28 and TRBJ2-7, reads DVKVTQSSRYLVKRTGEKVFLECVQDMDHENMFWYRQDPGLGLRLIYFSYDVKMKEKGDIPEGYSVSREKKERFSLILESASTNQTSMYLCASSSWERQYFGPGTRLTVT.

V gene TRBV5-5 combines with J gene TRBJ2-1; 7 bases are shared with TRBD1. The germline gives CDR1 SGHKS, CDR2 YYEKEE (reference sequence). This CDR3 is built from 16 residues. The junction had 7 bases not matched to a gene; V was cut back by 0 bases and J by 4 bases. CDR3 amino acids: CASSLATGTEYNEQFF. In DNA, the CDR3 is TGTGCCAGCAGCTTGGCTACCGGGACAGAGTACAATGAGCAGTTCTTC.

The chain carries TRBV4-3 and TRBJ2-2, with 7 bases identical to TRBD1. Germline V lookup: CDR1 LGHNA, CDR2 YSLEER. V was pared by 0 bases and J by 7 bases, with 11 bases of the junction left unmatched. This CDR3 has 17 amino acids. CDR3 residues: CASSQDRARGILGELFF. CDR3 sequence (DNA): TGCGCCAGCAGCCAAGATAGGGCCAGGGGGATCCTCGGGGAGCTGTTTTTT.

The genes are TRBV3-1 (or the pseudogene TRBV3-2) and TRBJ1-2; D call uncertain. The germline gives CDR1 LGHDT, CDR2 YNNKEL (reference sequence). V lost 0 bases to trimming and J lost 0 bases, with 8 bases between them. The CDR3 has 15 residues. The CDR3 here is CASSQDRNANYGYTF. The CDR3 bases are TGTGCCAGCAGCCAAGACAGGAATGCTAACTATGGCTACACCTTC.

The rearrangement joins TRBV9 to TRBJ2-3, with 8 bases aligning to TRBD1. Trimming removed 0 bases from V and 5 bases from J; junction bases left unmatched: 5. CDR1 SGDLS and CDR2 YYNGEE come from the germline V gene. The CDR3 has 15 amino acids. CDR3 nucleotide sequence: TGTGCCAGCAGCGTAGCAGGGGGCGAGATAGATACGCAGTATTTT. This gives the protein CASSVAGGEIDTQYF. Looking up the rest from reference TRBV9 and TRBJ2-3 gives the full variable domain: DSGVTQTPKHLITATGQRVTLRCSPRSGDLSVYWYQQSLDQGLQFLIQYYNGEERAKGNILERFSAQQFPDLHSELNLSSLELGDSALYFCASSVAGGEIDTQYFGPGTRLTVL.

This sequence joins TRBV9 and TRBJ2-7, with no clear D. The CDR3 loop spans 14 amino acids. CDR1 is SGDLS, CDR2 YYNGEE, per germline. Trimming removed 1 base from V and 2 bases from J, with 10 bases in between. CDR3 in DNA: TGTGCCAGCAGCGTAACAGCCACGACCTACGAGCAGTACTTC. It translates to CASSVTATTYEQYF.

The rearrangement uses TRBV28 and TRBJ2-7; 9 nucleotides line up with TRBD1. Germline V gene sequence: CDR1 MDHEN, CDR2 SYDVKM. J was trimmed by 3 bases and V by 3 bases; bases with no gene match: 9. The CDR3 has 16 amino acids. The CDR3 loop reads CASSFWGQGGNYEQYF. CDR3 coding DNA: TGTGCCAGCAGTTTCTGGGGACAGGGCGGGAACTACGAGCAGTACTTC.

The V and J genes are TRBV6-2 or TRBV6-3 and TRBJ1-5; 8 nucleotides agree with TRBD1. CDR1 and CDR2 (germline): MNHEY, SVGEGT. J was trimmed by 6 bases and V by 6 bases; bases with no gene match: 7. The CDR3 length is 14 residues. The CDR3 spells CASSGPTGGQPQHF. The CDR3 nucleotides are TGTGCCAGCAGCGGCCCAACAGGGGGTCAGCCCCAGCATTTT.